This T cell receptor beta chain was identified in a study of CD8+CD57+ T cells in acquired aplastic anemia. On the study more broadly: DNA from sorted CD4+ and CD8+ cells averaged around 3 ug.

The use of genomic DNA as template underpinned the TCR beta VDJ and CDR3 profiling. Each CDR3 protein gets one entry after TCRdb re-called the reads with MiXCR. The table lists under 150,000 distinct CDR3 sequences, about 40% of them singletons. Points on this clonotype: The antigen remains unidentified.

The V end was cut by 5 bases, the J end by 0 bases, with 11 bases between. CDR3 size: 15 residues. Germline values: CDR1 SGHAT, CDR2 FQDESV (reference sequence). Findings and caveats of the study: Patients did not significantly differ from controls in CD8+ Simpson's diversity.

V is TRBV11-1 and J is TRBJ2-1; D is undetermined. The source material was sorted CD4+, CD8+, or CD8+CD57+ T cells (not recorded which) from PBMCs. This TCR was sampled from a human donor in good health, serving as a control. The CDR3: CASSLGYGSYNEQFF. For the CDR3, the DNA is TGTGCCAGCAGCCTCGGATACGGCTCCTACAATGAGCAGTTCTTC.